This T cell receptor beta chain derives from a study of cytomegalovirus exposure and HLA in healthy donors. Background on the study: Early release data held 85 million to 95 million unique TCRs from HLA-typed donors. For the roughly 400 genotyped donors, 80% to 90% fell within the Caucasian-associated ancestry cluster.

Germline V lookup: CDR1 SGHRS, CDR2 YFSETQ. V shed 0 bases and J 4 bases; nucleotides not matched to a gene: 3. This CDR3 has 15 amino acids. PCR used 60 Vbeta primers and 13 Jbeta primers. Profiled with immunoSEQ multiplex PCR; TCRdb holds only in-frame clones, not every one. Found here are 140,000 to 150,000 clones, 77% of them singletons; the top ten hold roughly 3.8%. Sequencing used PBMCs. This TCR derives from a male donor in good health and CMV-seronegative. The V and J genes are TRBV5-1 and TRBJ2-7; the match to TRBD2 covers 11 bases. The CDR3 DNA is TGCGCCAGCAGCTTGGAACCTAGCGGGGGGTACGAGCAGTACTTC. Protein product: CASSLEPSGGYEQYF.